This passage covers 21 T cell receptor beta chains from one sample sequenced in a study of cytomegalovirus exposure and HLA in healthy donors. PCR involved 60 Vbeta and 13 Jbeta primers. This table comes from immunoSEQ multiplex PCR, and its TCRdb copy is limited to in-frame clones, with some not included. The sample lists 75,000 to 95,000 clones; around four fifths were seen once. The sample taken for sequencing was PBMCs. These receptor sequences come from a woman aged 18-30 years in good health and CMV-seropositive.

The chain links TRBV9 to TRBJ1-1, with 7 bases aligning to TRBD1. V was clipped by 2 bases and J by 2 bases; unmatched bases: 12. CDR1 is SGDLS and CDR2 is YYNGEE in the germline V gene. The CDR3 has 17 amino acids. The CDR3 region has the DNA TGTGCCAGCAGCGTGGAAGGGGGCGCCGCCCCAAACACTGAAGCTTTCTTT. Protein product: CASSVEGGAAPNTEAFF.

The V gene is TRBV13, the J gene TRBJ2-5; 7 nucleotides align to TRBD2. Germline CDR1 reads PRHDT; CDR2 reads FYEKMQ (reference sequence). The V and J ends lost 5 bases and 3 bases, in that order; junction bases with no gene match: 9. The CDR3 is made up of 15 amino acids. CDR3 nucleotides: TGTGCCAGCAGCCTCAGCGGGGAAGGTGAAGAGACCCAGTACTTC. This gives the protein CASSLSGEGEETQYF.

The chain combines TRBV5-1 with TRBJ2-5, with 7 bases aligning to TRBD2. The CDR3 contains 14 residues. J lost 5 bases, V lost 3 bases, and 7 bases had no gene match. Germline assignment: CDR1 SGHRS and CDR2 YFSETQ. This CDR3 reads CASSSDQGGETQYF. The CDR3 DNA follows: TGCGCCAGCAGCTCGGACCAGGGAGGGGAGACCCAGTACTTC. The variable domain in full, with the rest retrieved from reference TRBV5-1 and TRBJ2-5, is KAGVTQTPRYLIKTRGQQVTLSCSPISGHRSVSWYQQTPGQGLQFLFEYFSETQRNKGNFPGRFSGRQFSNSRSEMNVSTLELGDSALYLCASSSDQGGETQYFGPGTRLLVL.

This rearrangement joins TRBV11-1 to TRBJ2-5; 7 bases are a match to TRBD2. With V trimmed by 2 bases and J by 4 bases, 7 bases remained unmatched. The CDR3 totals 15 residues. Germline CDR1 is SGHAT and CDR2 is FQDESV (reference sequence). The CDR3 sequence is CASSLTASGPETQYF. The DNA for the CDR3 is TGTGCCAGCAGCTTAACGGCTAGCGGCCCAGAGACCCAGTACTTC. Full variable domain (rest looked up from reference TRBV11-1 and TRBJ2-5): EAEVAQSPRYKITEKSQAVAFWCDPISGHATLYWYRQILGQGPELLVQFQDESVVDDSQLPKDRFSAERLKGVDSTLKIQPAELGDSAMYLCASSLTASGPETQYFGPGTRLLVL.

This rearrangement joins TRBV2 to TRBJ1-6, with 7 bases fitting TRBD1. The length of the CDR3 is 15 residues. V was clipped by 7 bases and J by 7 bases; unmatched bases: 10. Germline loops: CDR1 SNHLY, CDR2 FYNNEI. The CDR3 sequence is CASKRQGTENSPLHF. The DNA for the CDR3 is TGTGCCAGCAAGAGACAGGGTACTGAAAATTCACCCCTCCACTTT.

The chain combines TRBV28 with TRBJ1-2; TRBD1 might be the D (5 bases). V lost 6 bases to trimming and J lost 8 bases, with 13 bases between them. The CDR3 runs to 12 residues. CDR1 and CDR2 from the germline V gene are MDHEN and SYDVKM. CDR3 in amino acids: CASSTRTRGYTF. For the CDR3, the DNA is TGTGCCAGCAGCACCCGGACACGCGGCTACACCTTC.

This clone was picked up one time. The J gene is TRBJ2-5, the V gene TRBV5-1; D is undetermined. With 4 bases removed from V and 5 bases from J, the gap between germline ends came to 3 bases. Germline V gene lookup returns CDR1 SGHRS and CDR2 YFSETQ. This CDR3 contains 10 residues. The CDR3 loop reads CASSGETQYF. CDR3 sequence (DNA): TGCGCCAGCAGCGGCGAGACCCAGTACTTC.

The chain uses TRBV9 and TRBJ2-1; 11 nucleotides match TRBD2. Trimming removed 0 bases from V and 6 bases from J; junction bases left unmatched: 5. There are 16 residues in the CDR3. The V gene's germline CDR1 is SGDLS and CDR2 YYNGEE. The CDR3 reads CASSVASGLAANEQFF. In DNA, the CDR3 is TGTGCCAGCAGCGTAGCATCGGGACTAGCGGCCAATGAGCAGTTCTTC.

The genes are TRBV28 and TRBJ1-5; no clear D. V was trimmed by 2 bases and J by 2 bases, leaving 7 bases between them. The CDR3 loop spans 14 amino acids. Looked up from germline, CDR1 is MDHEN and CDR2 is SYDVKM. The CDR3 loop is CASSLSNRNQPQHF. CDR3 in DNA: TGTGCCAGCAGTTTAAGCAACCGCAATCAGCCCCAGCATTTT.

The gene calls are TRBV19 and TRBJ2-1; 8 positions match TRBD2. Germline CDR1 is LNHDA and CDR2 is SQIVND (reference sequence). The ends lost 1 base at V and 9 bases at J; junction bases unmatched: 14. The CDR3 consists of 17 residues. The CDR3 sequence is CASSIGSGGTPVPEQFF. The CDR3 coding sequence is TGTGCCAGTAGTATAGGATCGGGGGGGACCCCAGTCCCTGAGCAGTTCTTC.

The chain links TRBV5-1 to TRBJ2-7; TRBD2 might be the D (6 bases). The CDR3 is 15 residues long. Per the germline V gene, CDR1 is SGHRS and CDR2 is YFSETQ. V dropped 3 bases and J dropped 3 bases, with 16 bases sitting between them. The CDR3 loop reads CASSSAGLIGYEQYF. The CDR3 nucleotides read TGCGCCAGCAGCTCGGCGGGGTTGATTGGCTACGAGCAGTACTTC.

This rearrangement joins TRBV6-1 to TRBJ2-4; TRBD2 is a possible D gene (7 bases). The V end lost 6 bases, the J end lost 8 bases, and 17 bases lay between the germline ends. The CDR3 is 14 amino acids. Germline CDR1 reads MNHNS; CDR2 reads SASEGT. CDR3 in amino acids: CASRGPPGGHIQYF. The CDR3 DNA sequence: TGTGCCAGCAGAGGACCCCCGGGGGGCCACATTCAGTACTTC.

The chain employs TRBV11-2 and TRBJ2-1, with D maybe TRBD2 (6 bases). The CDR3 extends over 16 amino acids. Germline V gives CDR1 SGHAT, CDR2 FQNNGV. Trimming took off 1 base at V and 7 bases at J, with 17 bases between the two ends. The CDR3 loop reads CASSLVSSGVVNEQFF. The CDR3 region has the DNA TGTGCCAGCAGCTTAGTTTCGTCGGGGGTGGTGAATGAGCAGTTCTTC.

The chain joins TRBV11-2 to TRBJ1-5; D uncertain. This CDR3 contains 13 residues. CDR1 and CDR2 from the germline V gene are SGHAT and FQNNGV. V lost 0 bases, J lost 6 bases, and 6 bases lay in between. Written as DNA, the CDR3 is TGTGCCAGCAGCTTAGATCGAGTTCAGCCCCAGCATTTT. Translating gives CASSLDRVQPQHF.

J is TRBJ1-5 and V is TRBV6-6; 7 nucleotides line up with TRBD1. The germline V gene encodes CDR1 MNHNY and CDR2 SVGAGI (reference sequence). The CDR3 runs 16 residues. With V trimmed by 7 bases and J by 3 bases, 12 bases remained unmatched. The CDR3 DNA reads TGTGCCAGCAACGAGGACAGGCGGTATAACAATCAGCCCCAGCATTTT. Encoded protein: CASNEDRRYNNQPQHF.

This clone was recorded only once. The V call is TRBV6-1, the J call TRBJ1-2; possible D gene TRBD1, 6 bases. CDR1 MNHNS and CDR2 SASEGT come from the germline V gene. This CDR3 comprises 14 residues. Trimming cost V 8 bases and J 3 bases, with 16 bases left between them. CDR3 sequence (DNA): TGTGCCAGCGTCAGTCGGGGGGGCGACTATGGCTACACCTTC. Translated: CASVSRGGDYGYTF.

This clone was detected once. The chain combines TRBV7-8 with TRBJ1-4; unclear D gene. Trimming removed 1 base from V and 0 bases from J, with 6 bases in between. The CDR3 sequence is 15 residues long. The germline gives CDR1 SGHVS, CDR2 FQNEAQ. The CDR3 bases are TGTGCCAGCAGCTTAGAGACATCAACTAATGAAAAACTGTTTTTT. Translated: CASSLETSTNEKLFF.

This sequence joins TRBV7-9 and TRBJ1-2; D is ambiguous. This CDR3 has 16 residues. The V end was cut by 1 base, the J end by 5 bases, with 17 bases between. Per the germline V gene, CDR1 is SEHNR and CDR2 is FQNEAQ (reference sequence). CDR3 bases: TGTGCCAGCAGCTTAGTAGGTGGAGACTCCGGGTATGGCTACACCTTC. It is translated as CASSLVGGDSGYGYTF.

This clone was counted between two and nine times. This rearrangement joins TRBV25-1 to TRBJ2-7, with D perhaps matching TRBD2 (6 bases). The CDR3 covers 15 residues. V shed 6 bases and J shed 0 bases, with 15 bases lying between them. The germline V gene encodes CDR1 MGHDK and CDR2 SYGVNS. This CDR3 reads CASSHAEGLSYEQYF. CDR3 coding DNA: TGTGCCAGCAGCCACGCGGAGGGCCTCTCCTACGAGCAGTACTTC.

This clone showed up just once. The V gene is TRBV2, the J gene TRBJ1-6; TRBD1 matches at 10 bases. The CDR3 length is 17 residues. Losses at the gene ends were 9 bases for V and 10 bases for J; bases not matched to a gene: 18. Per the germline V gene, CDR1 is SNHLY and CDR2 is FYNNEI. CDR3 protein: CARQRRQGAIPTSPLHF. Here the CDR3 DNA reads TGTGCCAGACAACGGCGACAGGGGGCGATACCGACCTCACCCCTCCACTTT.

V and J are TRBV4-2 and TRBJ1-2; no firm D call. The CDR3 contains 14 residues. CDR1 is LGHNA, CDR2 YNFKEQ, per germline. V lost 1 base to trimming and J lost 1 base, with 7 bases between them. The CDR3 coding sequence is TGTGCCAGCAGCCAAGTTACTAATAACTATGGCTACACCTTC. Its protein is CASSQVTNNYGYTF.